Sequencing of this T cell receptor beta chain was carried out in a study of OX40 agonist ivuxolimab in advanced cancers. In the study overall: Patients received ivuxolimab, an agonistic anti-OX40 (CD134) antibody. Regarding the study as a whole: Expanded clones were, on average, more numerous among CD8+ T cells than CD4+.

Excluded were patients having autoimmune disease history or systemic immunosuppression. A remark on this clone: Its antigen remains unknown.

The data were produced by immunoSEQ multiplex PCR, yet TCRdb's version contains in-frame clones alone and is incomplete. The sample has 60,000 to 75,000 clones; 70% to 90% are singletons. Germline-derived CDR1 and CDR2 are MNHEY and SMNVEV (reference sequence). V shed 5 bases and J shed 14 bases, with 19 bases lying between them. The CDR3 length is 14 residues. The TCR sequence derives from an adult with an advanced solid tumor such as melanoma, head and neck, liver or kidney cancer. Sequenced material: CD4+ or CD8+ T cells sorted from blood, taken in a trial of the OX40 agonist ivuxolimab. The genes are TRBV27 and TRBJ1-6; D uncertain. The CDR3 DNA reads as TGTGCCAGCAGTGGAGACGGACCCGCCCTATCCCTCCACTTT. Translated, it gives CASSGDGPALSLHF.